Shown below are 10 T cell receptor beta chains from a single sample sequenced in a study of T cell responses to AZD1222 COVID-19 vaccine. The data were produced by immunoSEQ multiplex PCR, yet TCRdb's version contains in-frame clones alone and is incomplete. The profile shows around 130,000 clones, over 90% of them singletons. The input for sequencing was peripheral blood, taken on day 0 of AZD1222 vaccination. These receptors were taken from an adult in good health.

The rearrangement uses TRBV19 and TRBJ1-6, with 9 positions matching TRBD1. Germline CDR1 reads LNHDA; CDR2 reads SQIVND (reference sequence). V lost 8 bases and J lost 7; bases outside the gene matches: 9. The CDR3 has 15 amino acids. The CDR3 nucleotides are TGTGCCAGTCGTCGAGACAGGGGGGAGAATTCACCCCTCCACTTT. Translated: CASRRDRGENSPLHF. The whole variable domain, filled in from reference TRBV19 and TRBJ1-6, reads DGGITQSPKYLFRKEGQNVTLSCEQNLNHDAMYWYRQDPGQGLRLIYYSQIVNDFQKGDIAEGYSVSREKKESFPLTVTSAQKNPTAFYLCASRRDRGENSPLHFGNGTRLTVT.

This chain connects TRBV30 to TRBJ1-2; D gene unclear. Germline CDR1 GTSNPN, CDR2 SVGIG (reference sequence). With 5 bases removed from V and 6 bases from J, the gap between germline ends came to 22 bases. This CDR3 is 15 amino acids long. The CDR3 bases are TGTGCCTGGGCCCGTGGCCTGTCACTAGGCGATGGCTACACCTTC. Residues: CAWARGLSLGDGYTF. The full variable domain, its missing parts supplied by reference TRBV30 and TRBJ1-2, is SQTIHQWPATLVQPVGSPLSLECTVEGTSNPNLYWYRQAAGRGLQLLFYSVGIGQISSEVPQNLSASRPQDRQFILSSKKLLLSDSGFYLCAWARGLSLGDGYTFGSGTRLTVV.

This clone was detected a few times. The V call is TRBV28, the J call TRBJ2-3; D is perhaps TRBD1 (5 bases). The CDR3 totals 15 residues. The V end lost 3 bases, the J end lost 1 base, and 11 bases lay between the germline ends. Germline values: CDR1 MDHEN, CDR2 SYDVKM. CDR3 sequence reads: CASSFQGTGTDTQYF. CDR3 DNA: TGTGCCAGCAGTTTTCAGGGTACTGGCACAGATACGCAGTATTTT.

The chain combines TRBV9 with TRBJ2-3; 10 bases fit TRBD2. This CDR3 contains 19 residues. The V and J ends lost 0 bases and 1 base, in that order; junction bases with no gene match: 11. Germline V CDR1 and CDR2: SGDLS, YYNGEE. The CDR3 spells CASSVASSGGACCTDTQYF. The CDR3 DNA reads TGTGCCAGCAGCGTAGCGTCTAGCGGGGGCGCTTGTTGCACAGATACGCAGTATTTT.

The rearrangement uses TRBV11-2 and TRBJ2-1; TRBD1 matches at 7 bases. CDR1 and CDR2 (germline): SGHAT, FQNNGV. This CDR3 spans 13 amino acids. V trimming: 2 bases; J trimming: 6 bases; junction bases outside the gene matches: 1. The CDR3 spells CASSLTGVNEQFF. CDR3 nucleotide sequence: TGTGCCAGCAGCTTAACAGGGGTCAATGAGCAGTTCTTC.

The rearrangement joins TRBV11-2 to TRBJ2-2; possible D gene TRBD1, 6 bases. CDR3 length: 16 amino acids. Germline loops: CDR1 SGHAT, CDR2 FQNNGV. Trimming removed 4 bases at V and 0 bases at J, with 12 bases between. The CDR3 is CASSWGTPANTGELFF. The CDR3 DNA reads as TGTGCCAGCAGCTGGGGGACACCCGCGAACACCGGGGAGCTGTTTTTT.

V and J are TRBV6-5 and TRBJ2-1; D is possibly TRBD2 (6 bases). V was pared by 6 bases and J by 2 bases, with 11 bases between. There are 14 residues in the CDR3. The germline V gene has CDR1 MNHEY and CDR2 SVGAGI. CDR3 sequence: CASRRGNPYNEQFF. The CDR3 DNA reads as TGTGCCAGCAGACGGGGGAACCCCTACAATGAGCAGTTCTTC.

The chain couples TRBV27 to TRBJ2-6; a possible D gene is TRBD2 (7 bases). This CDR3 comprises 16 residues. The V end lost 6 bases, the J end lost 0 bases, and 12 bases lay between the germline ends. The germline CDR1 and CDR2 sequences are MNHEY and SMNVEV (reference sequence). This chain's CDR3 is CASRKGDYSGANVLTF. The CDR3 DNA is TGTGCCAGCAGGAAGGGGGACTACTCTGGGGCCAACGTCCTGACTTTC.

The chain recombines TRBV30 with TRBJ2-7, with TRBD1 matching 9 bases. The CDR3 has 15 amino acids. Germline loops: CDR1 GTSNPN, CDR2 SVGIG (reference sequence). V was pared by 1 base and J by 0 bases, with 4 bases of the junction left unmatched. The CDR3: CAWSARDRASYEQYF. The CDR3 bases are TGTGCCTGGAGTGCCAGGGACAGGGCCTCCTACGAGCAGTACTTC.

CDR3 coding DNA: TGTGCCAGCAGCTTTAGGAGCGGGAGTAAAGATACGCAGTATTTT. It yields the protein CASSFRSGSKDTQYF. The chain couples TRBV7-2 to TRBJ2-3; TRBD2 agrees at 8 bases. Germline-derived CDR1 and CDR2 are SGHTA and FQGNSA. The length of the CDR3 is 15 residues. The V segment lost 3 bases and the J segment 5 bases; nucleotides outside the gene matches: 7.